The 13 T cell receptor beta chains presented below share a single source sample, sequenced in a study of breast tumors, draining lymph nodes, adjacent tissues. TCRdb redid the calling of the multiplex PCR reads with MiXCR, one entry per CDR3 protein. This sample has fewer than 85,000 distinct CDR3 sequences, with about 21% found just once. Samples came from axillary lymph nodes draining the breast cancer. The sample consisted of axillary lymph node tissue. These receptors came from a female donor with breast cancer. Some clones in this sample may be carry-over from other donors' samples.

CDR3 bases: TGCGCCAGCAGCCACAGCCCGCTGAGGGGGGCGAGATACACCGGGGAGCTGTTTTTT. Translation gives CASSHSPLRGARYTGELFF. This chain joins TRBV4-1 and TRBJ2-2; D assignment may be TRBD1 or TRBD2 (6 bases each). CDR1 is MGHRA, CDR2 YSYEKL, per germline. V was shortened by 3 bases and J by 3 bases, with 23 bases between the two germline ends. The CDR3 contains 19 residues.

At least ten counts were recorded for this clonotype. The chain employs TRBV12-3 or TRBV12-4 and TRBJ2-3; the match to TRBD2 covers 9 bases. This CDR3 spans 17 amino acids. Trimming at V came to 8 bases and at J to 1 base, leaving 13 bases not matched to a gene. This chain's CDR3 is CASGRRREGQGTDTQYF. CDR3 nucleotide sequence: TGTGCCAGCGGCCGGAGGCGGGAGGGCCAAGGCACAGATACGCAGTATTTT.

This clonotype was picked up many times. The rearrangement links TRBV2 to TRBJ2-3; no definite D call. Germline V gives CDR1 SNHLY, CDR2 FYNNEI. V was cut by 6 bases and J by 10 bases, with 11 bases left in between. This CDR3 region has 11 residues. The CDR3 here is CASRVSDAQYF. CDR3 bases: TGTGCCAGCAGGGTTAGTGACGCGCAGTATTTT.

This chain uses TRBV5-1 with TRBJ1-6; tentatively, D is TRBD1 (6 bases). CDR1 is SGHRS and CDR2 is YFSETQ in the germline V gene. The CDR3 runs to 16 residues. Deletions cut 4 bases from V and 7 bases from J, with 18 bases between. The CDR3 loop reads CASSNPQGISNSPLHF. The CDR3 bases are TGCGCCAGCAGCAACCCACAGGGAATTTCGAATTCACCCCTCCACTTT.

In its sample, this clonotype was seen a few times. A read error may explain this, as a much larger clone is one base away. This chain uses TRBV5-6 with TRBJ1-5; 10 nucleotides agree with TRBD1. Germline CDR1 SGHDT, CDR2 YYEEEE. The trim removed 4 bases at V and 4 bases at J, leaving 8 bases unmatched. The CDR3 runs 16 residues. The CDR3 nucleotides are TGTGCCAGCAGCCCTTACGGGACAGGGGTGAATCAGCCCCAGCATTTT. It encodes CASSPYGTGVNQPQHF.

Many counts were recorded for this clonotype. The V gene is TRBV5-1, the J gene TRBJ2-2; TRBD1 matches 7 bases. In germline, CDR1 is SGHRS, CDR2 YFSETQ. The CDR3 is 17 residues long. V was pared by 1 base and J by 0 bases, with 6 bases of the junction left unmatched. The CDR3 coding sequence is TGCGCCAGCAGCTTGATAGGGGACAGAACGAACACCGGGGAGCTGTTTTTT. It encodes CASSLIGDRTNTGELFF.

Regarding this clonotype: Just one base apart from a much larger clone, this may be a read error. The rearrangement links TRBV4-3 to TRBJ2-1; D may be TRBD2 (6 bases). From germline, CDR1 is LGHNA and CDR2 YSLEER. The CDR3 spans 17 residues. DNA for the CDR3: TGCGCCAGCAACCAAGAGGTGGGGCGGGACCATTACAATGAGCAGTTCTTC. Residues: CASNQEVGRDHYNEQFF.

This clonotype has a count of ten or more. V and J are TRBV5-4 and TRBJ1-4; 7 positions agree with TRBD1. With 0 bases clipped from V and 7 bases from J, the junction kept 3 bases outside the gene matches. This CDR3 has 14 amino acids. CDR1 SGHNT and CDR2 YYREEE come from the germline V gene (reference sequence). The CDR3 sequence is CASSLAGGAEKLFF. CDR3 bases: TGTGCCAGCAGCTTGGCAGGGGGGGCTGAAAAACTGTTTTTT.

The sample holds many counts of this clonotype. The V call is TRBV20-1, the J call TRBJ2-5, with D possibly TRBD2 on 7 matching bases. The germline CDR1 and CDR2 sequences are DFQATT and SNEGSKA (reference sequence). The CDR3 totals 14 residues. Trimming pared 6 bases from V and 4 bases from J, leaving 18 bases between. DNA of the CDR3: TGCAGTGCCCAGCTTCAGGGGAGGGCAGAGACCCAGTACTTC. Amino acids: CSAQLQGRAETQYF.

The J gene is TRBJ2-7, the V gene TRBV28; D uncertain. Deletions cut 5 bases from V and 2 bases from J, with 16 bases between. CDR3 length: 15 amino acids. The V gene's germline CDR1 is MDHEN and CDR2 SYDVKM. The CDR3 protein is CASSPSTRFPYEQYF. The CDR3 DNA reads TGTGCCAGCAGTCCCTCCACTCGTTTCCCCTACGAGCAGTACTTC.

This clonotype has a count of ten or more. The chain is built from TRBV10-3 and TRBJ2-7, with TRBD1 matching over 10 bases. Losses at the gene ends were 3 bases for V and 5 bases for J; bases not matched to a gene: 7. Germline lookup yields CDR1 ENHRY and CDR2 SYGVKD. This CDR3 has 15 amino acids. CDR3 sequence (DNA): TGTGCCATCAGTGACGGGACAGGGGAGTACAACGAGCAGTACTTC. This encodes CAISDGTGEYNEQYF.

This clonotype was observed at least ten times. CDR3 protein: CASSTPADTYNEQFF. DNA for the CDR3: TGTGCCAGCAGCACCCCGGCGGACACCTACAATGAGCAGTTCTTC. The chain combines TRBV9 with TRBJ2-1, with D perhaps TRBD1 (5 bases). Germline CDR1 reads SGDLS; CDR2 reads YYNGEE. This CDR3 is 15 amino acids long. Trimming took off 4 bases at V and 2 bases at J, with 13 bases between the two ends.

This clonotype has ten or more counts. The rearrangement links TRBV7-8 to TRBJ2-1, with TRBD2 matching over 7 bases. Trimming at V came to 1 base and at J to 10 bases, leaving 13 bases not matched to a gene. The CDR3 runs to 16 residues. Germline CDR1 and CDR2: SGHVS and FQNEAQ. CDR3 coding DNA: TGTGCCAGCAGCTTAGACGGGAGGCTCGCTTCTCGGGAGCAGTTCTTC. Encoded protein: CASSLDGRLASREQFF.